These T cell receptor beta chains were read from a single sample in a study of T-cell memory formation after mild COVID-19. From the 5' RACE reads, TCRdb called clonotypes with MiXCR, one entry per CDR3 protein. This sample has 250,000 to 300,000 distinct CDR3 sequences; around a sixth occur once, and the top ten carry around 23%. The sample was PBMCs or a T cell subset sorted from them (not recorded which). Receptor source: a man between 18 and 35 years old who had mild COVID-19 (a few samples of this study predate the infection). Cell type and time point are not known. CDR3s include the opening cysteine and the closing phenylalanine or tryptophan. Fields, in order: D gene, J gene, V gene, clone size, CDR3 protein, CDR3 DNA. D genes are given only for firm matches. The size of a clone is reported for some rows only, either as once, few or many, or as a class for expanded clones.

d_call: .
j_call: TRBJ2-3
v_call: TRBV4-1
clone_size: .
cdr3_aa: CASSPGDGSDTQYF
cdr3_nt: TGCGCCAGCAGCCCCGGAGACGGGTCAGATACGCAGTATTTT

d_call: TRBD1
j_call: TRBJ2-7
v_call: TRBV9
clone_size: many
cdr3_aa: CARQGPSYEQYF
cdr3_nt: TGTGCCAGACAGGGGCCTTCCTACGAGCAGTACTTC

d_call: TRBD1
j_call: TRBJ2-6
v_call: TRBV10-3
clone_size: few
cdr3_aa: CAISDTGGSGANVLTF
cdr3_nt: TGTGCCATCAGTGACACAGGGGGCTCTGGGGCCAACGTCCTGACTTTC

d_call: .
j_call: TRBJ2-5
v_call: TRBV7-9
clone_size: .
cdr3_aa: CASRRGQAERVQTQYF
cdr3_nt: TGTGCCAGCAGAAGAGGGCAGGCCGAAAGGGTGCAGACCCAGTACTTC

d_call: TRBD1
j_call: TRBJ2-2
v_call: TRBV14
clone_size: .
cdr3_aa: CASSHPTGGGELFF
cdr3_nt: TGTGCCAGCAGCCACCCGACAGGGGGTGGGGAGCTGTTTTTT

d_call: .
j_call: TRBJ2-4
v_call: TRBV19
clone_size: .
cdr3_aa: CASSIDLLGAGAKNIQYF
cdr3_nt: TGTGCCAGTAGTATAGATCTATTGGGGGCCGGAGCCAAAAACATTCAGTACTTC

d_call: .
j_call: TRBJ2-5
v_call: TRBV4-1
clone_size: .
cdr3_aa: CASSQSGGQETQYF
cdr3_nt: TGCGCCAGCAGCCAATCCGGGGGCCAAGAGACCCAGTACTTC

d_call: .
j_call: TRBJ2-3
v_call: TRBV7-6
clone_size: .
cdr3_aa: CASSVGAATQYF
cdr3_nt: TGTGCCAGCAGCGTCGGTGCAGCCACGCAGTATTTT

d_call: TRBD1
j_call: TRBJ2-2
v_call: TRBV7-2
clone_size: .
cdr3_aa: CASSFWTGSTGELFF
cdr3_nt: TGTGCCAGCAGCTTCTGGACAGGTTCTACCGGGGAGCTGTTTTTT

d_call: TRBD1
j_call: TRBJ2-4
v_call: TRBV19
clone_size: few
cdr3_aa: CASSTGGGNIQYF
cdr3_nt: TGTGCCAGTAGTACAGGGGGCGGTAACATTCAGTACTTC

d_call: TRBD1
j_call: TRBJ1-2
v_call: TRBV10-2
clone_size: .
cdr3_aa: CASSEPTGTGTHGYTF
cdr3_nt: TGCGCCAGCAGTGAGCCGACCGGGACAGGGACACATGGCTACACCTTC

d_call: .
j_call: TRBJ2-1
v_call: TRBV27
clone_size: few
cdr3_aa: CASSHLYNEQFF
cdr3_nt: TGTGCCAGCAGTCACCTATACAATGAGCAGTTCTTC

d_call: TRBD1
j_call: TRBJ1-1
v_call: TRBV6-1
clone_size: .
cdr3_aa: CASRTGFYMNTEAFF
cdr3_nt: TGTGCCAGCAGGACAGGGTTTTATATGAACACTGAAGCTTTCTTT

d_call: .
j_call: TRBJ1-1
v_call: TRBV5-1
clone_size: many
cdr3_aa: CASKEPRVGDTEAFF
cdr3_nt: TGCGCCAGCAAGGAACCTCGCGTAGGGGACACTGAAGCTTTCTTT

d_call: TRBD1
j_call: TRBJ2-5
v_call: TRBV12-3/TRBV12-4
clone_size: .
cdr3_aa: CASSSGGGGAQYF
cdr3_nt: TGTGCCAGCAGTTCAGGGGGCGGAGGGGCCCAGTACTTC

d_call: TRBD1
j_call: TRBJ1-6
v_call: TRBV12-3/TRBV12-4
clone_size: .
cdr3_aa: CASSRDRGDLVNSPLHF
cdr3_nt: TGTGCCAGCAGCCGGGACAGGGGCGACCTTGTCAATTCACCCCTCCACTTT

d_call: TRBD1
j_call: TRBJ2-2
v_call: TRBV5-1
clone_size: .
cdr3_aa: CASSPLPPGTGGQARTGELFF
cdr3_nt: TGCGCCAGCAGCCCCCTACCCCCCGGGACAGGGGGCCAAGCGAGGACCGGGGAGCTGTTTTTT

d_call: .
j_call: TRBJ2-3
v_call: TRBV10-3
clone_size: few
cdr3_aa: CAISDRASETDTQYF
cdr3_nt: TGTGCCATCAGTGATCGAGCGTCGGAGACAGATACGCAGTATTTT

d_call: TRBD1
j_call: TRBJ2-3
v_call: TRBV5-5
clone_size: once
cdr3_aa: CASGRTGKADTQYF
cdr3_nt: TGTGCCAGCGGAAGGACAGGGAAGGCAGATACGCAGTATTTT

d_call: .
j_call: TRBJ2-3
v_call: TRBV18
clone_size: many
cdr3_aa: CASSPGEDTQYF
cdr3_nt: TGTGCCAGCTCACCGGGGGAGGATACGCAGTATTTT

d_call: .
j_call: TRBJ1-2
v_call: TRBV14
clone_size: .
cdr3_aa: CASSQSKKQGFYGYTF
cdr3_nt: TGTGCCAGCAGCCAAAGCAAGAAACAGGGCTTCTATGGCTACACCTTC

d_call: .
j_call: TRBJ1-1
v_call: TRBV7-2
clone_size: .
cdr3_aa: CASSPYTNTEAFF
cdr3_nt: TGTGCCAGCAGCCCCTATACGAACACTGAAGCTTTCTTT

d_call: .
j_call: TRBJ2-4
v_call: TRBV7-2
clone_size: few
cdr3_aa: CASSSLGRGNIQYF
cdr3_nt: TGTGCCAGCAGCTCCCTGGGACGCGGCAACATTCAGTACTTC

d_call: .
j_call: TRBJ2-5
v_call: TRBV5-1
clone_size: .
cdr3_aa: CASSLGEGVDQYF
cdr3_nt: TGCGCCAGCAGCTTGGGAGAGGGCGTGGACCAGTACTTC

d_call: .
j_call: TRBJ1-1
v_call: TRBV19
clone_size: .
cdr3_aa: CASRAPTTEAFF
cdr3_nt: TGTGCCAGTCGGGCTCCTACCACTGAAGCTTTCTTT

d_call: .
j_call: TRBJ2-6
v_call: TRBV9
clone_size: .
cdr3_aa: CASSVVGIGANVLTF
cdr3_nt: TGTGCCAGCAGCGTAGTAGGTATAGGGGCCAACGTCCTGACTTTC

d_call: .
j_call: TRBJ2-5
v_call: TRBV20-1
clone_size: many
cdr3_aa: CSEESAVSGQETQYF
cdr3_nt: TGCAGTGAGGAAAGTGCAGTAAGCGGACAAGAGACCCAGTACTTC

d_call: TRBD2
j_call: TRBJ2-3
v_call: TRBV20-1
clone_size: .
cdr3_aa: CSASWTSGGPLQYF
cdr3_nt: TGCAGTGCTAGCTGGACTAGCGGGGGCCCCCTGCAGTATTTT

d_call: .
j_call: TRBJ1-1
v_call: TRBV6-2/TRBV6-3
clone_size: many
cdr3_aa: CASSQWGGDSREAFF
cdr3_nt: TGTGCCAGCAGTCAGTGGGGTGGTGACAGCCGGGAGGCTTTCTTT

d_call: TRBD1
j_call: TRBJ2-5
v_call: TRBV5-1
clone_size: .
cdr3_aa: CASGGQGVAETQYF
cdr3_nt: TGCGCCAGCGGTGGACAGGGTGTCGCGGAGACCCAGTACTTC

d_call: .
j_call: TRBJ2-3
v_call: TRBV14
clone_size: few
cdr3_aa: CAIPSDGTDTQYF
cdr3_nt: TGTGCCATCCCTAGCGACGGCACAGATACGCAGTATTTT

d_call: .
j_call: TRBJ2-5
v_call: TRBV18
clone_size: .
cdr3_aa: CASSPRDEETQYF
cdr3_nt: TGTGCCAGCTCACCAAGGGACGAAGAGACCCAGTACTTC

d_call: TRBD1
j_call: TRBJ2-5
v_call: TRBV5-5
clone_size: .
cdr3_aa: CASSSAGTGGLQTQYF
cdr3_nt: TGTGCCAGCAGCTCCGCCGGGACAGGGGGCTTGCAGACCCAGTACTTC

d_call: .
j_call: TRBJ2-1
v_call: TRBV12-3/TRBV12-4
clone_size: .
cdr3_aa: CASSHTGSYNEQFF
cdr3_nt: TGTGCCAGCTCTCACACGGGTTCCTACAATGAGCAGTTCTTC

d_call: .
j_call: TRBJ2-2
v_call: TRBV6-2/TRBV6-3
clone_size: .
cdr3_aa: CASNAFDREATGELFF
cdr3_nt: TGTGCCAGCAACGCTTTCGACAGGGAGGCCACCGGGGAGCTGTTTTTT

d_call: .
j_call: TRBJ1-5
v_call: TRBV6-6
clone_size: few
cdr3_aa: CASSFPPGGYRDQPQHF
cdr3_nt: TGTGCCAGCAGTTTCCCCCCGGGGGGCTACCGAGATCAGCCCCAGCATTTT

d_call: TRBD1
j_call: TRBJ2-7
v_call: TRBV7-9
clone_size: .
cdr3_aa: CASSPGQGTHEQYF
cdr3_nt: TGTGCCAGCAGCCCGGGACAGGGGACCCACGAGCAGTACTTC

d_call: .
j_call: TRBJ1-4
v_call: TRBV20-1
clone_size: few
cdr3_aa: CSALQVLNSGKLFF
cdr3_nt: TGCAGTGCGTTGCAGGTTCTTAACAGTGGAAAACTGTTTTTT

d_call: .
j_call: TRBJ2-1
v_call: TRBV29-1
clone_size: .
cdr3_aa: CSVGGQLYNEQFF
cdr3_nt: TGCAGCGTTGGAGGGCAGCTTTACAATGAGCAGTTCTTC

d_call: .
j_call: TRBJ1-1
v_call: TRBV7-2
clone_size: few
cdr3_aa: CASRRTENTEAFF
cdr3_nt: TGTGCCAGCAGGAGGACAGAAAACACTGAAGCTTTCTTT

d_call: .
j_call: TRBJ1-3
v_call: TRBV7-6
clone_size: .
cdr3_aa: CASSFSGNIITAGNTIYF
cdr3_nt: TGTGCCAGCAGCTTCTCCGGGAATATCATAACGGCTGGAAACACCATATATTTT

d_call: .
j_call: TRBJ2-5
v_call: TRBV9
clone_size: .
cdr3_aa: CASSAHRGGSQETQYF
cdr3_nt: TGTGCCAGCAGCGCCCACAGGGGGGGGTCTCAAGAGACCCAGTACTTC

d_call: .
j_call: TRBJ1-1
v_call: TRBV4-2
clone_size: few
cdr3_aa: CASSQDASGARTEAFF
cdr3_nt: TGTGCCAGCAGCCAAGATGCGTCGGGGGCGCGGACTGAAGCTTTCTTT

d_call: .
j_call: TRBJ2-7
v_call: TRBV11-3
clone_size: .
cdr3_aa: CASSPHRQPGEQYF
cdr3_nt: TGTGCCAGCAGCCCCCACCGGCAGCCTGGGGAGCAGTACTTC

d_call: .
j_call: TRBJ1-2
v_call: TRBV12-3/TRBV12-4
clone_size: few
cdr3_aa: CASSLGRILRGYTF
cdr3_nt: TGTGCCAGCAGTTTGGGCAGGATCCTTCGTGGCTACACCTTC

d_call: .
j_call: TRBJ2-1
v_call: TRBV10-3
clone_size: .
cdr3_aa: CAISESGGSYNEQFF
cdr3_nt: TGTGCCATCAGTGAGTCCGGGGGATCCTACAATGAGCAGTTCTTC

d_call: .
j_call: TRBJ2-3
v_call: TRBV10-3
clone_size: few
cdr3_aa: CAIRGPSTDTQYF
cdr3_nt: TGTGCCATCAGGGGACCTAGCACAGATACGCAGTATTTT

d_call: TRBD1
j_call: TRBJ2-5
v_call: TRBV9
clone_size: .
cdr3_aa: CASSVGRGPETQYF
cdr3_nt: TGTGCCAGCAGCGTTGGTAGGGGGCCAGAGACCCAGTACTTC

d_call: TRBD2
j_call: TRBJ2-3
v_call: TRBV2
clone_size: .
cdr3_aa: CASSEEASGVDTDTQYF
cdr3_nt: TGTGCCAGCAGTGAAGAGGCTAGCGGGGTTGACACAGATACGCAGTATTTT

d_call: TRBD2
j_call: TRBJ2-1
v_call: TRBV7-2
clone_size: many
cdr3_aa: CASNQLAGAYNEQFF
cdr3_nt: TGTGCCAGCAACCAACTAGCGGGGGCCTACAATGAGCAGTTCTTC

d_call: .
j_call: TRBJ2-7
v_call: TRBV24-1
clone_size: few
cdr3_aa: CATSDSRGPSYEQYF
cdr3_nt: TGTGCCACCAGTGATAGCAGGGGACCCTCCTACGAGCAGTACTTC

d_call: .
j_call: TRBJ2-2
v_call: TRBV20-1
clone_size: .
cdr3_aa: CSALSGGNTGELFF
cdr3_nt: TGCAGTGCTCTTTCCGGGGGGAACACCGGGGAGCTGTTTTTT

d_call: .
j_call: TRBJ2-1
v_call: TRBV5-1
clone_size: .
cdr3_aa: CASRAPGSYNEQFF
cdr3_nt: TGCGCCAGCAGGGCCCCGGGATCCTACAATGAGCAGTTCTTC

d_call: .
j_call: TRBJ2-3
v_call: TRBV4-1
clone_size: .
cdr3_aa: CASSPEGAGPSTDTQYF
cdr3_nt: TGCGCCAGCAGCCCCGAGGGTGCAGGCCCTAGCACAGATACGCAGTATTTT